These T cell receptor beta chains were read from a single sample in a study of blood T cell repertoires in COVID-19. Libraries were prepared by immunoSEQ multiplex PCR; TCRdb keeps only in-frame clonotypes and omits some of them. The table lists 200,000 to 250,000 clones, 65% to 90% of them singletons, with 2.4% in the top ten. The material sequenced was peripheral blood. The source of these receptors is a woman between 65 and 79 years old with COVID-19, enrolled during active disease. CDR3s include the opening cysteine and the closing phenylalanine or tryptophan. D genes are given only for firm matches. Clone size is not always given. Where it is, it says once, few, many or a class for expanded clones.

clone size,V gene,D gene,J gene,CDR3 protein,CDR3 DNA
-,TRBV5-8,TRBD1,TRBJ2-7,CASRWTGSYEQYF,TGTGCCAGCAGATGGACAGGGAGCTACGAGCAGTACTTC
-,TRBV9,-,TRBJ2-2,CASSVDYRATGELFF,TGTGCCAGCAGCGTAGATTACAGGGCGACCGGGGAGCTGTTTTTT
-,TRBV11-3,-,TRBJ1-6,CASMRSDSPLHF,TGTGCCAGCATGCGGAGTGATTCACCCCTCCACTTT
-,TRBV3-1/TRBV3-2,-,TRBJ1-4,CASRGLAGRDTNEKLFF,TGTGCCAGCAGGGGGTTAGCTGGGAGGGATACTAATGAAAAACTGTTTTTT
-,TRBV4-1,TRBD1,TRBJ2-1,CASSQAPGQGYNEQFF,TGCGCCAGCAGCCAAGCCCCTGGACAGGGTTACAATGAGCAGTTCTTC
-,TRBV9,-,TRBJ1-1,CASSVDGGPDPEAFF,TGTGCCAGCAGCGTAGACGGGGGGCCGGATCCTGAAGCTTTCTTT
few,TRBV4-1,TRBD1,TRBJ2-1,CASSPGTGIYNEQFF,TGCGCCAGCAGCCCCGGGACAGGGATTTACAATGAGCAGTTCTTC
-,TRBV30,TRBD2,TRBJ2-5,CAWSLPGLGPVWETQYF,TGTGCCTGGAGCCTACCGGGACTAGGCCCGGTTTGGGAGACCCAGTACTTC
few,TRBV4-1,TRBD1,TRBJ1-2,CASSQVQGTGVSYGYTF,TGCGCCAGCAGCCAAGTACAGGGGACAGGGGTTAGTTATGGCTACACCTTC
-,TRBV2,-,TRBJ1-2,CASSADGQNYGYTF,TGTGCCAGCAGTGCGGACGGACAGAACTATGGCTACACCTTC
once,TRBV7-2,-,TRBJ2-7,CATRGGSVFYEQYF,TGTGCCACCAGGGGGGGATCCGTATTCTACGAGCAGTACTTC
-,TRBV27,TRBD2,TRBJ2-2,CASSYRTSGSRAGELFF,TGTGCCAGCAGTTACCGGACTAGCGGGAGTCGGGCCGGGGAGCTGTTTTTT
-,TRBV29-1,-,TRBJ2-5,CSVQIVGRGETQYF,TGCAGCGTTCAAATAGTGGGAAGGGGGGAGACCCAGTACTTC
-,TRBV7-2,-,TRBJ1-2,CASSLAVQGYGYTF,TGTGCCAGCAGCTTAGCGGTTCAGGGCTATGGCTACACCTTC
-,TRBV3-1/TRBV3-2,TRBD2,TRBJ2-3,CASSRTSPGDTQYF,TGTGCCAGCAGCCGGACTAGCCCGGGGGATACGCAGTATTTT